This T cell receptor (beta chain) was sequenced for a study of cytomegalovirus exposure and HLA in healthy donors. Study findings and constraints: Some public TCRs appeared in many individuals, while most sequences were rare.

The repertoire was sequenced with immunoSEQ multiplex PCR; TCRdb's copy has only in-frame clones and lacks some. The table records about 97,000 clones, roughly 95% of them present only once. Concerning this clone: Its target is unknown.

Germline loops: CDR1 SEHNR, CDR2 FQNEAQ (reference sequence). V was pared by 2 bases and J by 4 bases, with 14 bases between. The CDR3 loop spans 15 amino acids. The sequence came from a woman aged 18-29 years in good health and CMV-seronegative. Source material: PBMCs. This chain connects TRBV7-9 to TRBJ1-2; D might be TRBD1 (5 bases). The CDR3 DNA reads as TGTGCCAGCAGCTTAACTCCCCAGGGCACCTATGGCTACACCTTC. Translation gives CASSLTPQGTYGYTF.